Following are 26 T cell receptor beta chains from one sample sequenced in a study of shared clonotypes between healthy human individuals. Data came from immunoSEQ multiplex PCR; TCRdb stores just in-frame clones and leaves some out. The sample lists about 1.1 million clones; 75% to 80% were seen once. Source material: memory CD4+ T cells from PBMCs. Subset denoted: CD45RA-negative fraction. Receptors were obtained from a man aged 18-30 years in good health. Some clones in this sample may be carry-over from other donors' samples.

The chain recombines TRBV7-2 with TRBJ2-4; 8 bases map to TRBD1. The germline V gene encodes CDR1 SGHTA and CDR2 FQGNSA. The CDR3 extends over 16 amino acids. The trim removed 4 bases at V and 0 bases at J, leaving 5 bases unmatched. The chain's CDR3 is CASSSDRELAKNIQYF. The CDR3 region has the DNA TGTGCCAGCAGCTCGGACAGGGAACTAGCCAAAAACATTCAGTACTTC.

J is TRBJ2-1 and V is TRBV11-2, with D hard to call. Germline-derived CDR1 and CDR2 are SGHAT and FQNNGV. V shed 5 bases and J shed 9 bases, with 8 bases lying between them. CDR3 length: 11 amino acids. The CDR3 DNA sequence: TGTGCCAGCAGCCTGTATGTTGAGCAGTTCTTC. This translates into CASSLYVEQFF. The full variable domain, rest sourced from reference TRBV11-2 and TRBJ2-1, is EAGVAQSPRYKIIEKRQSVAFWCNPISGHATLYWYQQILGQGPKLLIQFQNNGVVDDSQLPKDRFSAERLKGVDSTLKIQPAKLEDSAVYLCASSLYVEQFFGPGTRLTVL.

This clone was found many times. V usage is TRBV6-5 and J usage is TRBJ2-2, with 10 bases matching TRBD2. The CDR3 has 15 residues. The V gene's germline CDR1 is MNHEY and CDR2 SVGAGI. Unmatched junction bases numbered 3, after V lost 6 bases and J lost 2 bases. CDR3 DNA: TGTGCCAGCAGGCTAGCGGGAGTTAACACCGGGGAGCTGTTTTTT. Protein sequence: CASRLAGVNTGELFF.

J is TRBJ1-2 and V is TRBV28, with D hard to call. The CDR3 length is 14 residues. The V gene's germline CDR1 is MDHEN and CDR2 SYDVKM. The germline V and J ends were trimmed by 2 bases and 6 bases, with 13 bases remaining between them. The chain's CDR3 is CASSLGSMRNGYTF. CDR3 bases: TGTGCCAGCAGTTTAGGCAGTATGAGAAATGGCTACACCTTC.

This sequence joins TRBV2 and TRBJ2-1, with D maybe TRBD1 (6 bases). This CDR3 has 15 residues. The germline V gene has CDR1 SNHLY and CDR2 FYNNEI. V gave up 5 bases and J gave up 2 bases, with 13 bases separating them. DNA of the CDR3: TGTGCCAGCAGTACGTACAGGGCGACCTACAATGAGCAGTTCTTC. This sequence encodes CASSTYRATYNEQFF.

This chain uses TRBV6-6 with TRBJ1-5, with D unclear. Looked up from germline, CDR1 is MNHNY and CDR2 is SVGAGI (reference sequence). The V end was cut by 5 bases, the J end by 6 bases, with 8 bases between. This CDR3 spans 12 amino acids. The DNA of the CDR3 is TGTGCCAGCAGTCCTTCCGTTCAGCCCCAGCATTTT. Translating gives CASSPSVQPQHF.

CDR3 loop: CASSPAGALNYGYTF. The CDR3 DNA reads TGTGCCAGCAGCCCGGCAGGGGCCCTAAACTATGGCTACACCTTC. The chain employs TRBV6-5 and TRBJ1-2, with D possibly TRBD1 on 6 matching bases. The germline gives CDR1 MNHEY, CDR2 SVGAGI. V was pared by 6 bases and J by 2 bases, with 16 bases between. The CDR3 is made up of 15 amino acids.

The rearrangement links TRBV7-8 to TRBJ2-7, with 9 bases identical to TRBD1. Germline values: CDR1 SGHVS, CDR2 FQNEAQ. With V trimmed by 5 bases and J by 4 bases, 12 bases remained unmatched. There are 16 residues in the CDR3. The CDR3 reads CASSLEGQGWGYEQYF. For the CDR3, the DNA is TGTGCCAGCAGCCTAGAGGGACAGGGTTGGGGGTACGAGCAGTACTTC.

The chain uses TRBV2 and TRBJ2-4; TRBD1 matches 11 bases. Germline V lookup: CDR1 SNHLY, CDR2 FYNNEI. This CDR3 region has 12 residues. V lost 6 bases, J lost 14 bases, and 6 bases stayed unmatched. The CDR3 spells CASRGTGGVKYF. DNA for the CDR3: TGTGCCAGCAGGGGGACAGGGGGAGTCAAGTACTTC.

The genes are TRBV4-2 and TRBJ1-3; D may be TRBD1 (5 bases). The CDR3 has 14 amino acids. The V gene lost 3 bases and the J gene lost 6 bases, with 12 bases spanning the gap. CDR1 and CDR2 (germline): LGHNA, YNFKEQ. The CDR3 nucleotides are TGTGCCAGCAGCCAGAGGGACGGAGCAAACACCATATATTTT. Translated: CASSQRDGANTIYF.

This clone was found once. The J gene is TRBJ2-3, the V gene TRBV5-1; TRBD1 matches at 8 bases. The CDR3 consists of 15 residues. Germline CDR1 is SGHRS and CDR2 is YFSETQ. V lost 7 bases, J lost 6 bases, and 13 bases stayed unmatched. CDR3 bases: TGCGCCAGCTCAGGACAGGGTGGGGGACTTGATACGCAGTATTTT. Residues: CASSGQGGGLDTQYF.

Concerning this clone itself: An end of the junction differs from the germline gene, which may be a read error. This chain joins TRBV7-9 and TRBJ2-1, with TRBD2 matching over 13 bases. Germline V gene sequence: CDR1 SEHNR, CDR2 FQNEAQ (reference sequence). The CDR3 sequence is 15 residues long. The CDR3 spells CASSLGLAGVYEQFF. The CDR3 DNA reads TGTGCCAGCAGTTTAGGACTAGCGGGAGTCTATGAGCAGTTCTTC.

The chain joins TRBV9 to TRBJ2-7, with TRBD2 as a possible D gene (6 bases). In germline, CDR1 is SGDLS, CDR2 YYNGEE. Trimming shortened V by 2 bases and J by 5 bases, and 14 bases separated the two germline ends. The CDR3 sequence is 14 residues long. CDR3 region: CASSVGTPGHEQYF. The CDR3 DNA sequence: TGTGCCAGCAGCGTCGGGACTCCCGGTCACGAGCAGTACTTC.

The chain has TRBV6-1 and TRBJ1-3, with D perhaps matching TRBD1 (5 bases). Trimming removed 3 bases from V and 0 bases from J, with 9 bases in between. CDR1 is MNHNS, CDR2 SASEGT, per germline. The CDR3 is 15 residues long. The CDR3 region is CASSEGVYSGNTIYF. The CDR3 DNA reads as TGTGCCAGCAGTGAGGGGGTTTACTCTGGAAACACCATATATTTT.

The table lists this clone with a count of one. The rearrangement uses TRBV7-2 and TRBJ2-5, with D tentatively TRBD2 (5 bases). Germline V CDR1 and CDR2: SGHTA, FQGNSA. The CDR3 extends over 13 amino acids. V was trimmed by 5 bases and J by 3 bases, leaving 10 bases between them. Written as DNA, the CDR3 is TGTGCCAGCAGCACCACTAGGGAAGAGACCCAGTACTTC. Amino acid sequence: CASSTTREETQYF.

V gene TRBV25-1 combines with J gene TRBJ2-3; D may be TRBD2 (5 bases). There are 10 residues in the CDR3. The germline V and J ends were trimmed by 3 bases and 14 bases, with 9 bases remaining between them. Germline V gene lookup returns CDR1 MGHDK and CDR2 SYGVNS. The CDR3 bases are TGTGCCAGCAGTGAGGACTCCCCGTATTTT. Its protein is CASSEDSPYF.

The rearrangement uses TRBV7-2 and TRBJ2-2; possible D gene TRBD2, 6 bases. CDR1 and CDR2 (germline): SGHTA, FQGNSA. V lost 3 bases and J lost 7, with 9 bases in between. The CDR3 runs 13 residues. CDR3 sequence (DNA): TGTGCCAGCAGCTTGGAGGGCGGCGGGGAGCTGTTTTTT. This sequence encodes CASSLEGGGELFF.

This clone was recorded only once. V is TRBV21-1 and J is TRBJ1-2; whether TRBD1, the table's D call, matches the DNA was not checked. TRBV21-1 is a listed pseudogene. The CDR3 has 15 residues. CDR3 nucleotide sequence: TGTGCCAGCAGGACCAGGGAAATGCCTAACTATGGCTACACCTTC. Amino acid sequence: CASRTREMPNYGYTF.

This clone was seen repeatedly, ten times or more. The gene calls are TRBV7-2 and TRBJ2-7; D is ambiguous. The CDR3 has 13 residues. Trimming removed 5 bases at V and 3 bases at J, with 11 bases between. Germline CDR1 is SGHTA and CDR2 is FQGNSA. This chain's CDR3 is CASSPRNDYEQYF. The CDR3 bases are TGTGCCAGCAGCCCACGCAATGACTACGAGCAGTACTTC.

The chain couples TRBV30 to TRBJ2-1; 11 nucleotides match TRBD2. This CDR3 is built from 15 residues. The trim removed 1 base at V and 8 bases at J, leaving 7 bases unmatched. Looked up from germline, CDR1 is GTSNPN and CDR2 is SVGIG (reference sequence). CDR3: CAWSDPSGGRDEQFF. CDR3 DNA sequence: TGTGCCTGGAGTGATCCTAGCGGGGGGCGTGATGAGCAGTTCTTC.

This clone was found a few times. This rearrangement joins TRBV11-1 to TRBJ1-5; 7 nucleotides agree with TRBD1. CDR1 and CDR2 (germline): SGHAT, FQDESV (reference sequence). V was pared by 1 base and J by 7 bases, with 4 bases of the junction left unmatched. CDR3 size: 14 residues. CDR3 protein: CASSLDRGGQPQHF. CDR3 coding DNA: TGTGCCAGCAGCTTAGACAGGGGTGGACAGCCCCAGCATTTT.

Comments on this clone: This may come from a read error, since a much larger clone is one base off. The chain has TRBV6-5 and TRBJ1-3; D gene uncertain. This CDR3 region has 14 residues. Germline values: CDR1 MNHEY, CDR2 SVGAGI. The CDR3 here is CATRADWTGNTVYF. For the CDR3, the DNA is TGTGCCACTAGGGCAGACTGGACTGGAAACACCGTATATTTT.

About this clone itself: The junction departs from the called germline gene at one end, perhaps through a read error. The genes are TRBV10-3 and TRBJ2-6; TRBD1 aligns across 9 bases. Germline loops: CDR1 ENHRY, CDR2 SYGVKD. CDR3 length: 16 residues. CDR3 nucleotides: TGTGCCACCAGTATACAGGGGGCGGCCGGGGCCAACGTCCTGACTTTC. It is translated as CATSIQGAAGANVLTF.

As for this clone: This CDR3 is also generated by other DNA sequences in the sample. The chain uses TRBV5-1 and TRBJ2-5, with D maybe TRBD2 (6 bases). V lost 0 bases to trimming and J lost 5 bases, with 11 bases between them. Germline V gene data show CDR1 as SGHRS and CDR2 as YFSETQ. The CDR3 contains 14 residues. The CDR3 sequence is CASSLVGSGETQYF. In DNA, the CDR3 is TGCGCCAGCAGCTTGGTAGGGAGCGGGGAGACCCAGTACTTC.

The rearrangement uses TRBV9 and TRBJ1-5; D ambiguous. CDR1 is SGDLS, CDR2 YYNGEE, per germline. CDR3 length equals 15 residues. With 4 bases removed from V and 3 bases from J, the gap between germline ends came to 14 bases. The CDR3 region is CASSTTGSYNQPQHF. The CDR3 coding sequence is TGTGCCAGCAGCACTACCGGGTCGTACAATCAGCCCCAGCATTTT.

To note about this clone: A read error likely explains this, since a far larger clone differs by one base. Here the CDR3 reads CASSILDREGGEQFF. In DNA, the CDR3 is TGTGCCAGTAGTATACTCGACAGGGAGGGTGGTGAGCAGTTCTTC. This chain joins TRBV19 and TRBJ2-1; the D gene could be TRBD1 or TRBD2 (7 bases each). From germline, CDR1 is LNHDA and CDR2 SQIVND (reference sequence). Trimming took off 2 bases at V and 9 bases at J, with 17 bases between the two ends. CDR3 length: 15 residues.